The rows below give T cell receptor beta chains drawn from one sample of a study of technical replicates of blood from several donors. TCRdb's copy holds only in-frame clones and misses some; the assay was immunoSEQ multiplex PCR. Of over 75,000 clones listed, around 97% are singletons. Sample: T cells isolated from PBMCs. Receptor source: a human donor in good health. Each CDR3 is given with its conserved first and last residue. A D gene is named only where the DNA matches it firmly. Part of the rows lack a size; the others show once, few, many or a class for expanded clones.

CDR3nt: TGTGCCAGCAGCTTGCTGACTAGCGGGAGGGCCGGGGAGCTGTTTTTT; CDR3aa: CASSLLTSGRAGELFF; j_gene: TRBJ2-2; d_gene: TRBD2; abundance: once; len: 16; v_gene: TRBV7-6
CDR3nt: TGTGCCAGCAGCCATGCTTGGACAGCAGAAGCTTTCTTT; CDR3aa: CASSHAWTAEAFF; j_gene: TRBJ1-1; d_gene: NA; abundance: few; len: 13; v_gene: TRBV4-2
CDR3nt: TGTGCCAGCAGCTTCTGGCTAGCGGGGCAGGGGGGGGCCCAGTACTTC; CDR3aa: CASSFWLAGQGGAQYF; j_gene: TRBJ2-5; d_gene: TRBD2; abundance: NA; len: 16; v_gene: TRBV5-6
CDR3nt: TGTGCCAGCACCCCCTGGGCGGGAGTCGTCGCAGATACGCAGTATTTT; CDR3aa: CASTPWAGVVADTQYF; j_gene: TRBJ2-3; d_gene: TRBD2; abundance: once; len: 16; v_gene: TRBV7-9
CDR3nt: TGTGCCAGCAGCTTGGACTTGGGAGTTGGTTCAGATACGCAGTATTTT; CDR3aa: CASSLDLGVGSDTQYF; j_gene: TRBJ2-3; d_gene: NA; abundance: NA; len: 16; v_gene: TRBV5-4
CDR3nt: TGTGCCAGCATGCGCTCCTACAATGAGCAGTTCTTC; CDR3aa: CASMRSYNEQFF; j_gene: TRBJ2-1; d_gene: NA; abundance: NA; len: 12; v_gene: TRBV2
CDR3nt: TGCGCCAGCAGTCAAATGGACAGGGCCCTATTTTTT; CDR3aa: CASSQMDRALFF; j_gene: TRBJ2-3; d_gene: TRBD1; abundance: NA; len: 12; v_gene: TRBV23-1
CDR3nt: TGTGCCAGCTCACCCCTAGGACAGGGAACTGAAGCTTTCTTT; CDR3aa: CASSPLGQGTEAFF; j_gene: TRBJ1-1; d_gene: TRBD1; abundance: few; len: 14; v_gene: TRBV18
CDR3nt: TGTGCCAGCAGCCCCCGCTTGGCTGGAGCCAAAAACATTCAGTACTTC; CDR3aa: CASSPRLAGAKNIQYF; j_gene: TRBJ2-4; d_gene: NA; abundance: NA; len: 16; v_gene: TRBV4-2
CDR3nt: TGTGCCACCACAGACACGAGATATGGCTACACCTTC; CDR3aa: CATTDTRYGYTF; j_gene: TRBJ1-2; d_gene: NA; abundance: NA; len: 12; v_gene: TRBV15
CDR3nt: TGTGCCAGCAGCCCTCCGGGACTTCCTGTCACCGGGGAGCTGTTTTTT; CDR3aa: CASSPPGLPVTGELFF; j_gene: TRBJ2-2; d_gene: NA; abundance: NA; len: 16; v_gene: TRBV9
CDR3nt: TGTGCCAGCAGCCCGGGGACAGGGGAGACTGAAGCTTTCTTT; CDR3aa: CASSPGTGETEAFF; j_gene: TRBJ1-1; d_gene: TRBD1; abundance: NA; len: 14; v_gene: TRBV7-6
CDR3nt: TGTGCCAGCTCACCTTCCGGGTTCAATGAAAAACTGTTTTTT; CDR3aa: CASSPSGFNEKLFF; j_gene: TRBJ1-4; d_gene: NA; abundance: NA; len: 14; v_gene: TRBV18
CDR3nt: TGTGCCAGCAGCGCTTCTAGCGGATCCCAAGAGACCCAGTACTTC; CDR3aa: CASSASSGSQETQYF; j_gene: TRBJ2-5; d_gene: TRBD2; abundance: NA; len: 15; v_gene: TRBV9
CDR3nt: TGTGCCAGCAGCTTCTCCGGGCCTCGAGGGGAGCAGTACTTC; CDR3aa: CASSFSGPRGEQYF; j_gene: TRBJ2-7; d_gene: NA; abundance: NA; len: 14; v_gene: TRBV11-2
CDR3nt: TGTGCCAGCAGTCCGGGACAGGGCGCCTACGAGCAGTACTTC; CDR3aa: CASSPGQGAYEQYF; j_gene: TRBJ2-7; d_gene: TRBD1; abundance: once; len: 14; v_gene: TRBV27
CDR3nt: TGCAGCGTTTCACAGGGAGCAACTAATGAAAAACTGTTTTTT; CDR3aa: CSVSQGATNEKLFF; j_gene: TRBJ1-4; d_gene: NA; abundance: NA; len: 14; v_gene: TRBV29-1
CDR3nt: TGTGCCAGCAGCCCAAGACAGGATCCAATACCCCAGTACTTC; CDR3aa: CASSPRQDPIPQYF; j_gene: TRBJ2-5; d_gene: NA; abundance: NA; len: 14; v_gene: TRBV27
CDR3nt: TGTGCCAGCAGCGTGATCGGGAGCGGGACAGATACGCAGTATTTT; CDR3aa: CASSVIGSGTDTQYF; j_gene: TRBJ2-3; d_gene: NA; abundance: NA; len: 15; v_gene: TRBV9
CDR3nt: TGTGCCAGCAGTACATACAGGGGGAACACTGAAGCTTTCTTT; CDR3aa: CASSTYRGNTEAFF; j_gene: TRBJ1-1; d_gene: TRBD1; abundance: NA; len: 14; v_gene: TRBV6-6
CDR3nt: TGCGCCAGCAGCCAAGAATCTGGGCCAGGGCAATCCTACGAGCAGTACTTC; CDR3aa: CASSQESGPGQSYEQYF; j_gene: TRBJ2-7; d_gene: NA; abundance: NA; len: 17; v_gene: TRBV4-1
CDR3nt: TGTGCCAGCAGTGATTATAGTTCCACAGATACGCAGTATTTT; CDR3aa: CASSDYSSTDTQYF; j_gene: TRBJ2-3; d_gene: NA; abundance: NA; len: 14; v_gene: TRBV6-1
CDR3nt: TGTGCCAGCAGACCGGGACTTGGGATAAAAGAGCAGTTCTTC; CDR3aa: CASRPGLGIKEQFF; j_gene: TRBJ2-1; d_gene: NA; abundance: NA; len: 14; v_gene: TRBV27
CDR3nt: TGTGCCACCAGGACAGGGGGCCTCTATAGCAATCAGCCCCAGCATTTT; CDR3aa: CATRTGGLYSNQPQHF; j_gene: TRBJ1-5; d_gene: TRBD1; abundance: NA; len: 16; v_gene: TRBV15
CDR3nt: TGTGCCAGCGCCTTTTTAGCGGGACAAGAGACCCAGTACTTC; CDR3aa: CASAFLAGQETQYF; j_gene: TRBJ2-5; d_gene: TRBD2; abundance: NA; len: 14; v_gene: TRBV6-6
CDR3nt: TGTGCCAGCAGCTTTTCAGGGGAGGGCTACACCTTC; CDR3aa: CASSFSGEGYTF; j_gene: TRBJ1-2; d_gene: NA; abundance: NA; len: 12; v_gene: TRBV7-9
CDR3nt: TGTGCCAGCAGTTACTCGAGAAGATCCGGAAACACCATATATTTT; CDR3aa: CASSYSRRSGNTIYF; j_gene: TRBJ1-3; d_gene: NA; abundance: NA; len: 15; v_gene: TRBV6-5
CDR3nt: TGTGCCAGCAGCACTCAGGGAGAGACCCAGTACTTC; CDR3aa: CASSTQGETQYF; j_gene: TRBJ2-5; d_gene: NA; abundance: NA; len: 12; v_gene: TRBV27
CDR3nt: TGTGCCAGTACGGGACAGCGGAACACTGAAGCTTTCTTT; CDR3aa: CASTGQRNTEAFF; j_gene: TRBJ1-1; d_gene: TRBD1; abundance: NA; len: 13; v_gene: TRBV2
CDR3nt: TGCAGCGTTGAAGTTTCAGGGTTCGGCGAGCAGTACTTC; CDR3aa: CSVEVSGFGEQYF; j_gene: TRBJ2-7; d_gene: NA; abundance: NA; len: 13; v_gene: TRBV29-1
CDR3nt: TGTGCCACCCGGGGGACTGAAGCTTTCTTT; CDR3aa: CATRGTEAFF; j_gene: TRBJ1-1; d_gene: NA; abundance: once; len: 10; v_gene: TRBV7-3
CDR3nt: TGTGCCTGGAGTGTACAGGGTTTCACAGATACGCAGTATTTT; CDR3aa: CAWSVQGFTDTQYF; j_gene: TRBJ2-3; d_gene: NA; abundance: NA; len: 14; v_gene: TRBV30
CDR3nt: TGCGCCAGCAGCCAAGAGGGCGGGGCCTCGGGCACAGATACGCAGTATTTT; CDR3aa: CASSQEGGASGTDTQYF; j_gene: TRBJ2-3; d_gene: NA; abundance: NA; len: 17; v_gene: TRBV4-1
CDR3nt: TGTGCCAGCAGTTTAACCGGACAGAACTCATTC; CDR3aa: CASSLTGQNSF; j_gene: TRBJ1-2; d_gene: NA; abundance: NA; len: 11; v_gene: TRBV28
CDR3nt: TGTGCCAGTAGTATGGGGGACATCCCCTACGAGCAGTACTTC; CDR3aa: CASSMGDIPYEQYF; j_gene: TRBJ2-7; d_gene: NA; abundance: once; len: 14; v_gene: TRBV19
CDR3nt: TGTGCCAGCAGCCCCCGGGGCGCGGGAGCCCCAGATACGCAGTATTTT; CDR3aa: CASSPRGAGAPDTQYF; j_gene: TRBJ2-3; d_gene: TRBD2; abundance: NA; len: 16; v_gene: TRBV9
CDR3nt: TGTGCCATCAGTGAGAGGGGATACGAGCAGTACTTC; CDR3aa: CAISERGYEQYF; j_gene: TRBJ2-7; d_gene: NA; abundance: NA; len: 12; v_gene: TRBV10-3
CDR3nt: TGTGCCAGCAGCTTGGTTAGCTGGAAAGAGACCCAGTACTTC; CDR3aa: CASSLVSWKETQYF; j_gene: TRBJ2-5; d_gene: NA; abundance: NA; len: 14; v_gene: TRBV5-6
CDR3nt: TGTGCCACCAGCAGCGGACTAGCGGGGGACAATGAGCAGTTCTTC; CDR3aa: CATSSGLAGDNEQFF; j_gene: TRBJ2-1; d_gene: TRBD2; abundance: once; len: 15; v_gene: TRBV15
CDR3nt: TGTGCCAGCAGTGAGGGGCGTAGTAGAAACATTCAGTACTTC; CDR3aa: CASSEGRSRNIQYF; j_gene: TRBJ2-4; d_gene: NA; abundance: NA; len: 14; v_gene: TRBV2